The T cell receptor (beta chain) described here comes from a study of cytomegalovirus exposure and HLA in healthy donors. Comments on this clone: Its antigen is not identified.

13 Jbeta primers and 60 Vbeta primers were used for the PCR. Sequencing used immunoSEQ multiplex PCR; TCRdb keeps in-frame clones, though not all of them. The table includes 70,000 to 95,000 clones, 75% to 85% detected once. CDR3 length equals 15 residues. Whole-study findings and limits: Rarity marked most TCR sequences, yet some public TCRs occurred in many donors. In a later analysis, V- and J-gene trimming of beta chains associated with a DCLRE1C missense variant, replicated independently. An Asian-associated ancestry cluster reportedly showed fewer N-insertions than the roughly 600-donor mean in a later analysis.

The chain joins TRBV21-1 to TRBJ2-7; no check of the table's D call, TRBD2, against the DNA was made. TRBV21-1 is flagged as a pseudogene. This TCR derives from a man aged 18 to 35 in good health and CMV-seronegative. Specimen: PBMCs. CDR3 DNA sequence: TGTGCCAGCAGCAAAGAAGAGGCCAGCTCCTACGAGCAGTACTTC. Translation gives CASSKEEASSYEQYF.